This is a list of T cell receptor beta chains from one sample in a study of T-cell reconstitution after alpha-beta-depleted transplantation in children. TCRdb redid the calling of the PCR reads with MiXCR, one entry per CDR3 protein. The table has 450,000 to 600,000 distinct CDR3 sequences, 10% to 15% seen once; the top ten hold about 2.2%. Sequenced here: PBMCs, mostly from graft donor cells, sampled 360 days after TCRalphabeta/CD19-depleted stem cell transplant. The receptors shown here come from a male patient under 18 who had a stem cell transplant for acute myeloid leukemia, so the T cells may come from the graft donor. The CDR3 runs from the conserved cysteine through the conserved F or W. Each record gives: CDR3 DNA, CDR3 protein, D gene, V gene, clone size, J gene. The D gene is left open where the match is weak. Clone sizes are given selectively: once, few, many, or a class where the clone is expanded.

CDR3 DNA: TGCAGCGTTGAGGACAGGGCCCCGGAGGCCCAGTACTTC
CDR3 protein: CSVEDRAPEAQYF
D gene: TRBD1
V gene: TRBV29-1
clone size: few
J gene: TRBJ2-5

CDR3 DNA: TGTGCCTGGAGTCCGCAGGGGCTCGGGGACATTCAGTACTTC
CDR3 protein: CAWSPQGLGDIQYF
D gene: -
V gene: TRBV30
clone size: -
J gene: TRBJ2-4

CDR3 DNA: TGTGCCAGCAGCTCTGGGGGACTAGCAGTTTCGAACACCGGGGAGCTGTTTTTT
CDR3 protein: CASSSGGLAVSNTGELFF
D gene: TRBD2
V gene: TRBV7-8
clone size: -
J gene: TRBJ2-2

CDR3 DNA: TGTGCCAGCAGTTTAGGAGCGAGCACAGATACGCAGTATTTT
CDR3 protein: CASSLGASTDTQYF
D gene: -
V gene: TRBV27
clone size: many
J gene: TRBJ2-3

CDR3 DNA: TGCGCCAGCAGCTTGGATGGGACAGGGGCCTACGAGCAGTACTTC
CDR3 protein: CASSLDGTGAYEQYF
D gene: TRBD1
V gene: TRBV5-1
clone size: -
J gene: TRBJ2-7

CDR3 DNA: TGTGCCATCAGACGACTAGCGGGAGACTACAATGAGCAGTTCTTC
CDR3 protein: CAIRRLAGDYNEQFF
D gene: TRBD2
V gene: TRBV10-3
clone size: -
J gene: TRBJ2-1

CDR3 DNA: TGTGCCAGCAGTCCCCTAGAGGGGCCTTTCTTT
CDR3 protein: CASSPLEGPFF
D gene: -
V gene: TRBV28
clone size: few
J gene: TRBJ1-1

CDR3 DNA: TGTGCCAGCAGCTCGAGCGGCTTTTTACAGGGGCGGGAGCTGTTTTTT
CDR3 protein: CASSSSGFLQGRELFF
D gene: TRBD1
V gene: TRBV7-2
clone size: few
J gene: TRBJ2-2

CDR3 DNA: TGCAGTGCTAGAGAAACGAGTAGGCCCTGGAATGAGCAGTTCTTC
CDR3 protein: CSARETSRPWNEQFF
D gene: -
V gene: TRBV20-1
clone size: -
J gene: TRBJ2-1

CDR3 DNA: TGCGCCAGCAGCCAAGATTTAGGGGTGATGAACACTGAAGCTTTCTTT
CDR3 protein: CASSQDLGVMNTEAFF
D gene: -
V gene: TRBV4-3
clone size: few
J gene: TRBJ1-1

CDR3 DNA: TGTGCCAGCAGAGCCGGGACAGGGAGTGCGGCCCAGTACTTC
CDR3 protein: CASRAGTGSAAQYF
D gene: TRBD1
V gene: TRBV12-3/TRBV12-4
clone size: few
J gene: TRBJ2-5

CDR3 DNA: TGTGCCAGCAGCCCCCTTGAGGCTAGCGGATACAATGAGCAGTTCTTC
CDR3 protein: CASSPLEASGYNEQFF
D gene: TRBD2
V gene: TRBV9
clone size: many
J gene: TRBJ2-1

CDR3 DNA: TGTGCCAGCAGCCGAGACGGTCGCCAGCACTACCCCTTTACCGTCAACACCGGGGAGCTGTTTTTT
CDR3 protein: CASSRDGRQHYPFTVNTGELFF
D gene: -
V gene: TRBV4-2
clone size: -
J gene: TRBJ2-2

CDR3 DNA: TGCAGTGCTACCCCCCCCGGCGGGGTGTCCCTTTATACGCAGTATTTT
CDR3 protein: CSATPPGGVSLYTQYF
D gene: -
V gene: TRBV20-1
clone size: -
J gene: TRBJ2-3

CDR3 DNA: TGTGCCACCAGCCCTCCCCCGGGGCCTCCCTTGTTCTCCCCCGGAGGATATCAGTACTTC
CDR3 protein: CATSPPPGPPLFSPGGYQYF
D gene: -
V gene: TRBV15
clone size: many
J gene: TRBJ2-4

CDR3 DNA: TGTGCCAACTTCTCCATCAGGGGCGATGCCTACGAGCAGTACTTC
CDR3 protein: CANFSIRGDAYEQYF
D gene: -
V gene: TRBV21-1
clone size: -
J gene: TRBJ2-7

CDR3 DNA: TGTGCCAGTAGTATAGGGTCAGTCGGACAGAGATACGAGCAGTACTTC
CDR3 protein: CASSIGSVGQRYEQYF
D gene: -
V gene: TRBV19
clone size: few
J gene: TRBJ2-7

CDR3 DNA: TGCAGTGCCGGACCCGGGACTAGCGTTCGAGGGGCAGATACGCAGTATTTT
CDR3 protein: CSAGPGTSVRGADTQYF
D gene: TRBD2
V gene: TRBV20-1
clone size: few
J gene: TRBJ2-3

CDR3 DNA: TGTGCCAGCAGTTACCTGGGGATTCTTAACACCGGGGAGCTGTTTTTT
CDR3 protein: CASSYLGILNTGELFF
D gene: -
V gene: TRBV6-2/TRBV6-3
clone size: many
J gene: TRBJ2-2

CDR3 DNA: TGCAGTGCTAGAGGCCCGGGACAGCATAATGAAAAACTGTTTTTT
CDR3 protein: CSARGPGQHNEKLFF
D gene: TRBD1
V gene: TRBV20-1
clone size: few
J gene: TRBJ1-4

CDR3 DNA: TGTGCCAGCAGTCCAATCGGGACTAGTGACGACGAGCAGTACTTC
CDR3 protein: CASSPIGTSDDEQYF
D gene: TRBD2
V gene: TRBV6-1
clone size: -
J gene: TRBJ2-7

CDR3 DNA: TGCAGTGCCAGCCAGGGGGCCGGACTTGACAATGAGCAGTTCTTC
CDR3 protein: CSASQGAGLDNEQFF
D gene: TRBD1
V gene: TRBV20-1
clone size: many
J gene: TRBJ2-1

CDR3 DNA: TGTGCCAGCCGCAGGGTGAGGGTAGCCGAGCAGTACTTC
CDR3 protein: CASRRVRVAEQYF
D gene: -
V gene: TRBV11-2
clone size: few
J gene: TRBJ2-7

CDR3 DNA: TGTGCCAGCAGTAGGAGGGGTTTTATATCCAATGAGCAGTTCTTC
CDR3 protein: CASSRRGFISNEQFF
D gene: -
V gene: TRBV12-3/TRBV12-4
clone size: many
J gene: TRBJ2-1

CDR3 DNA: TGTGCCAGCAGTTCACCCCGGGACAGGGGGCATGATCAGCCCCAGCATTTT
CDR3 protein: CASSSPRDRGHDQPQHF
D gene: TRBD1
V gene: TRBV12-3/TRBV12-4
clone size: few
J gene: TRBJ1-5

CDR3 DNA: TGTGCCAGCAGCGTAGGGGGCTGGGACGAGCAGTACTTC
CDR3 protein: CASSVGGWDEQYF
D gene: -
V gene: TRBV9
clone size: -
J gene: TRBJ2-7

CDR3 DNA: TGTGCCAGCAGCCAGGACAGGAACTCCTACAATGAGCAGTTCTTC
CDR3 protein: CASSQDRNSYNEQFF
D gene: TRBD1
V gene: TRBV6-1
clone size: many
J gene: TRBJ2-1

CDR3 DNA: TGTGCCATCAGTGACTATGTGGGACTAGCTCTTGAGCAGTTCTTC
CDR3 protein: CAISDYVGLALEQFF
D gene: TRBD2
V gene: TRBV10-3
clone size: few
J gene: TRBJ2-1

CDR3 DNA: TGTGCCAGCAGCCGAAGTTTGGGGGTGGGACTAGCGGGAGATACGCAGTATTTT
CDR3 protein: CASSRSLGVGLAGDTQYF
D gene: TRBD2
V gene: TRBV3-1
clone size: once
J gene: TRBJ2-3

CDR3 DNA: TGTGCCAGCTCACAGAAACAGGGGCGCGATCAGCCCCAGCATTTT
CDR3 protein: CASSQKQGRDQPQHF
D gene: TRBD1
V gene: TRBV18
clone size: -
J gene: TRBJ1-5

CDR3 DNA: TGTGCCAGCGGAGATACGCAGTATTTT
CDR3 protein: CASGDTQYF
D gene: -
V gene: TRBV21-1
clone size: many
J gene: TRBJ2-3

CDR3 DNA: TGTGCCTGGAGTAGGGACGGCTACGAGCAGTACTTC
CDR3 protein: CAWSRDGYEQYF
D gene: -
V gene: TRBV30
clone size: -
J gene: TRBJ2-7

CDR3 DNA: TGTGCCAGCTCCTTAGCGGGAGGGCTGGATGAGCAGTTCTTC
CDR3 protein: CASSLAGGLDEQFF
D gene: TRBD2
V gene: TRBV7-6
clone size: medium-sized
J gene: TRBJ2-1

CDR3 DNA: TGTGCCAGCTCACCGCGGGAGGGCTTTAATGAGCAGTTCTTC
CDR3 protein: CASSPREGFNEQFF
D gene: TRBD2
V gene: TRBV18
clone size: -
J gene: TRBJ2-1

CDR3 DNA: TGTGCCAGCAGCTTCTCCGGACTCTCATACAATGAGCAGTTCTTC
CDR3 protein: CASSFSGLSYNEQFF
D gene: -
V gene: TRBV7-3
clone size: -
J gene: TRBJ2-1

CDR3 DNA: TGTGCCAGCTCCGGGACAGGGTTTTACGAGCAGTACTTC
CDR3 protein: CASSGTGFYEQYF
D gene: TRBD1
V gene: TRBV11-2
clone size: few
J gene: TRBJ2-7

CDR3 DNA: TGCAGCGTTGAATCCCTAGCCAAAAACATTCAGTACTTC
CDR3 protein: CSVESLAKNIQYF
D gene: -
V gene: TRBV29-1
clone size: many
J gene: TRBJ2-4

CDR3 DNA: TGTGCCAGCAGTTTATGGGCGGGACTAGTCTTCTACGAGCAGTACTTC
CDR3 protein: CASSLWAGLVFYEQYF
D gene: TRBD2
V gene: TRBV12-3/TRBV12-4
clone size: -
J gene: TRBJ2-7

CDR3 DNA: TGTGCCAGCAGCGGGGGGACAGGGGGCCGGCTAGCGGGAGGGCAAGAGACCCAGTACTTC
CDR3 protein: CASSGGTGGRLAGGQETQYF
D gene: -
V gene: TRBV11-2
clone size: few
J gene: TRBJ2-5

CDR3 DNA: TGTGCCAGCAGTTTTAATAGCGGGATGGGCGGCACAGATACGCAGTATTTT
CDR3 protein: CASSFNSGMGGTDTQYF
D gene: TRBD2
V gene: TRBV27
clone size: -
J gene: TRBJ2-3

CDR3 DNA: TGTGCCAGCAGCTTAGAAGCGGGCAGAAAAAATGAGCAGTTCTTC
CDR3 protein: CASSLEAGRKNEQFF
D gene: -
V gene: TRBV11-1
clone size: few
J gene: TRBJ2-1

CDR3 DNA: TGCAGTGCTCTCACTACCGGGACTAGCGGGATTAGGACCTACGAGCAGTACTTC
CDR3 protein: CSALTTGTSGIRTYEQYF
D gene: TRBD2
V gene: TRBV20-1
clone size: -
J gene: TRBJ2-7

CDR3 DNA: TGTGCCAGTAGGGGACCGGGACTACCGAGGGCCGGGGAGCTGTTTTTT
CDR3 protein: CASRGPGLPRAGELFF
D gene: TRBD2
V gene: TRBV19
clone size: -
J gene: TRBJ2-2

CDR3 DNA: TGTGCCAGCAGTTCGTCGGACAGGGAAGGCGAGCAGTACTTC
CDR3 protein: CASSSSDREGEQYF
D gene: TRBD1
V gene: TRBV12-3/TRBV12-4
clone size: -
J gene: TRBJ2-7

CDR3 DNA: TGTGCCAGCAGCCCCGAGGTCCTGACTCGCGGTGATGAGCAGTTCTTC
CDR3 protein: CASSPEVLTRGDEQFF
D gene: -
V gene: TRBV9
clone size: few
J gene: TRBJ2-1